This T cell receptor beta chain was identified in a study of cytomegalovirus exposure and HLA in healthy donors. 60 Vbeta and 13 Jbeta primers were used in PCR. In the authors' workflow: A follow-up analysis tallied 73 million or so unique TCR beta chains, about 10 million shared. TCRdb's copy holds only in-frame clones and misses some; the assay was immunoSEQ multiplex PCR. The DNA was the basis for D and trimming; V, J and clone size are from that table. The sample yields approximately 110,000 clones, approximately 79% seen once. Germline trimming cut 5 bases from V and 6 bases from J; bases unmatched to any gene: 3. Germline CDR1 and CDR2: SGHRS and YFSETQ. The CDR3 loop spans 14 amino acids. Broader study findings: Rarity held for most TCR sequences, but there were some public TCRs that occurred in many donors. Analysis was carried out at a later point, and it linked a missense DCLRE1C variant to TCR beta V- and J-gene trimming. Donor immune exposure was known only as CMV serostatus.

To note about this clone: Its antigen is undetermined.

This TCR came from a man aged 25 to 40 in good health and CMV-seropositive. V and J are TRBV5-1 and TRBJ2-2; TRBD1 aligns across 11 bases. The specimen sequenced was PBMCs. The CDR3 protein is CASRGQGGSGELFF. DNA of the CDR3: TGCGCCAGCAGGGGACAGGGGGGTTCCGGGGAGCTGTTTTTT. The variable domain in full, with the rest retrieved from reference TRBV5-1 and TRBJ2-2, is KAGVTQTPRYLIKTRGQQVTLSCSPISGHRSVSWYQQTPGQGLQFLFEYFSETQRNKGNFPGRFSGRQFSNSRSEMNVSTLELGDSALYLCASRGQGGSGELFFGEGSRLTVL.